This T cell receptor beta chain came from a study of metastatic and nonmetastatic thyroid tumors. TCRdb reassembled clones from the PCR reads with MiXCR. The sample yields tens of thousands of clones, just over 35% seen once. This CDR3 contains 16 residues. V lost 1 base, J lost 0 bases, and 2 bases stayed unmatched. Germline V lookup: CDR1 SGHNT, CDR2 YENEEA. Each patient came to thyroid surgery without any prior treatment (of any kind). This TCR was recovered from a female donor with papillary thyroid cancer or a benign thyroid nodule (not recorded which). Some clones in this sample may be carry-over from other donors' samples. Source material: tumor tissue. The chain combines TRBV11-3 with TRBJ2-5; 10 nucleotides align to TRBD2. The CDR3 coding sequence is TGTGCCAGCAGCTTAGGGGGACTAGCGCACCAAGAGACCCAGTACTTC. Its translation is CASSLGGLAHQETQYF.